The 9 T cell receptor beta chains in this list originate from one sample, sequenced in a study of T-cell memory formation after mild COVID-19. TCRdb re-called the 5' RACE reads through MiXCR, storing one row per CDR3 protein. The table lists 250,000 to 350,000 distinct CDR3 sequences, 15% to 20% of them singletons, with around 23% in the top ten. The sequenced sample was PBMCs or a T cell subset sorted from them (not recorded which). These receptors came from a man aged 18-30 years who had mild COVID-19 (a few samples of this study predate the infection). Cell type and time point are not known.

This sequence joins TRBV5-1 and TRBJ2-7; unclear D gene. Germline V lookup: CDR1 SGHRS, CDR2 YFSETQ. With 1 base removed from V and 1 base from J, the gap between germline ends came to 12 bases. CDR3 length equals 15 residues. The CDR3 nucleotides read TGCGCCAGCAGCTTGTTCAACACGATATCCTACGAGCAGTACTTC. Translation: CASSLFNTISYEQYF.

This clonotype was seen at least ten times. The chain recombines TRBV7-2 with TRBJ1-2; D may be TRBD1 (6 bases). Per germline, CDR1 SGHTA and CDR2 FQGNSA. Trimming took 0 bases from V and 8 from J, leaving 13 bases between them. This CDR3 contains 14 residues. The CDR3 here is CASSLAMGARGYTF. In nucleotides, the CDR3 is TGTGCCAGCAGCTTAGCGATGGGGGCGCGAGGCTACACCTTC.

The V gene is TRBV7-2, the J gene TRBJ1-3; possibly TRBD1 for D (6 bases). V was shortened by 1 base and J by 3 bases, with 10 bases between the two germline ends. The CDR3 consists of 15 residues. Germline CDR1 SGHTA, CDR2 FQGNSA. The CDR3 DNA is TGTGCCAGCAGCTTAGAGGCAGGGGATGGAAACACCATATATTTT. Amino acid sequence: CASSLEAGDGNTIYF.

This clonotype has a handful of counts. In DNA form, the CDR3 reads TGCAGTGCTTCGCCGGGGCCGAACACCGGGGAGCTGTTTTTT. This encodes CSASPGPNTGELFF. This rearrangement joins TRBV20-1 to TRBJ2-2; D may correspond to TRBD1 or TRBD2 (5 bases each). CDR1 and CDR2 from the germline V gene are DFQATT and SNEGSKA (reference sequence). The V end was cut by 5 bases, the J end by 0 bases, with 10 bases between. The CDR3 is made up of 14 amino acids.

The chain links TRBV6-2 or TRBV6-3 to TRBJ1-5, with TRBD1 as a possible D gene (6 bases). V gave up 7 bases and J gave up 5 bases, with 12 bases separating them. CDR1 and CDR2 (germline): MNHEY, SVGEGT. There are 13 residues in the CDR3. This CDR3 is CASKRGDYQPQHF. The CDR3 DNA is TGTGCCAGCAAGAGGGGGGATTATCAGCCCCAGCATTTT.

The gene calls are TRBV5-1 and TRBJ2-1, with D hard to call. The germline V and J ends were trimmed by 1 base and 4 bases, with 6 bases remaining between them. Per the germline V gene, CDR1 is SGHRS and CDR2 is YFSETQ. The CDR3 runs to 13 residues. As DNA, the CDR3 is TGCGCCAGCAGCTTGAGGCAGTACAATGAGCAGTTCTTC. Translating it yields CASSLRQYNEQFF. Full variable domain (outside the CDR3, taken from reference TRBV5-1 and TRBJ2-1): KAGVTQTPRYLIKTRGQQVTLSCSPISGHRSVSWYQQTPGQGLQFLFEYFSETQRNKGNFPGRFSGRQFSNSRSEMNVSTLELGDSALYLCASSLRQYNEQFFGPGTRLTVL.

V is TRBV5-5 and J is TRBJ1-2; 10 bases align to TRBD1. The CDR3 contains 15 residues. The V segment lost 2 bases and the J segment 7 bases; nucleotides outside the gene matches: 8. The germline V gene has CDR1 SGHKS and CDR2 YYEKEE (reference sequence). CDR3 sequence reads: CASSFSGQGIPGYTF. The DNA of the CDR3 is TGTGCCAGCAGCTTCTCGGGACAGGGGATACCTGGCTACACCTTC.

The sample holds a few counts of this clonotype. The chain joins TRBV6-5 to TRBJ1-2; D uncertain. Per the germline V gene, CDR1 is MNHEY and CDR2 is SVGAGI. This CDR3 is 16 amino acids long. V was shortened by 5 bases and J by 1 base, with 17 bases between the two germline ends. CDR3 sequence reads: CASSPRVSAFNYGYTF. Here the CDR3 DNA reads TGTGCCAGCAGTCCCCGGGTGAGCGCGTTTAACTATGGCTACACCTTC.

V gene TRBV4-2 combines with J gene TRBJ2-3; 11 bases align to TRBD2. The ends lost 3 bases at V and 3 bases at J; junction bases unmatched: 11. CDR1 is LGHNA, CDR2 YNFKEQ, per germline. The CDR3 spans 18 residues. CDR3 region: CASSQTPATSGGTDTQYF. The CDR3, as DNA: TGTGCCAGCAGCCAGACCCCGGCTACTAGCGGGGGTACAGATACGCAGTATTTT.